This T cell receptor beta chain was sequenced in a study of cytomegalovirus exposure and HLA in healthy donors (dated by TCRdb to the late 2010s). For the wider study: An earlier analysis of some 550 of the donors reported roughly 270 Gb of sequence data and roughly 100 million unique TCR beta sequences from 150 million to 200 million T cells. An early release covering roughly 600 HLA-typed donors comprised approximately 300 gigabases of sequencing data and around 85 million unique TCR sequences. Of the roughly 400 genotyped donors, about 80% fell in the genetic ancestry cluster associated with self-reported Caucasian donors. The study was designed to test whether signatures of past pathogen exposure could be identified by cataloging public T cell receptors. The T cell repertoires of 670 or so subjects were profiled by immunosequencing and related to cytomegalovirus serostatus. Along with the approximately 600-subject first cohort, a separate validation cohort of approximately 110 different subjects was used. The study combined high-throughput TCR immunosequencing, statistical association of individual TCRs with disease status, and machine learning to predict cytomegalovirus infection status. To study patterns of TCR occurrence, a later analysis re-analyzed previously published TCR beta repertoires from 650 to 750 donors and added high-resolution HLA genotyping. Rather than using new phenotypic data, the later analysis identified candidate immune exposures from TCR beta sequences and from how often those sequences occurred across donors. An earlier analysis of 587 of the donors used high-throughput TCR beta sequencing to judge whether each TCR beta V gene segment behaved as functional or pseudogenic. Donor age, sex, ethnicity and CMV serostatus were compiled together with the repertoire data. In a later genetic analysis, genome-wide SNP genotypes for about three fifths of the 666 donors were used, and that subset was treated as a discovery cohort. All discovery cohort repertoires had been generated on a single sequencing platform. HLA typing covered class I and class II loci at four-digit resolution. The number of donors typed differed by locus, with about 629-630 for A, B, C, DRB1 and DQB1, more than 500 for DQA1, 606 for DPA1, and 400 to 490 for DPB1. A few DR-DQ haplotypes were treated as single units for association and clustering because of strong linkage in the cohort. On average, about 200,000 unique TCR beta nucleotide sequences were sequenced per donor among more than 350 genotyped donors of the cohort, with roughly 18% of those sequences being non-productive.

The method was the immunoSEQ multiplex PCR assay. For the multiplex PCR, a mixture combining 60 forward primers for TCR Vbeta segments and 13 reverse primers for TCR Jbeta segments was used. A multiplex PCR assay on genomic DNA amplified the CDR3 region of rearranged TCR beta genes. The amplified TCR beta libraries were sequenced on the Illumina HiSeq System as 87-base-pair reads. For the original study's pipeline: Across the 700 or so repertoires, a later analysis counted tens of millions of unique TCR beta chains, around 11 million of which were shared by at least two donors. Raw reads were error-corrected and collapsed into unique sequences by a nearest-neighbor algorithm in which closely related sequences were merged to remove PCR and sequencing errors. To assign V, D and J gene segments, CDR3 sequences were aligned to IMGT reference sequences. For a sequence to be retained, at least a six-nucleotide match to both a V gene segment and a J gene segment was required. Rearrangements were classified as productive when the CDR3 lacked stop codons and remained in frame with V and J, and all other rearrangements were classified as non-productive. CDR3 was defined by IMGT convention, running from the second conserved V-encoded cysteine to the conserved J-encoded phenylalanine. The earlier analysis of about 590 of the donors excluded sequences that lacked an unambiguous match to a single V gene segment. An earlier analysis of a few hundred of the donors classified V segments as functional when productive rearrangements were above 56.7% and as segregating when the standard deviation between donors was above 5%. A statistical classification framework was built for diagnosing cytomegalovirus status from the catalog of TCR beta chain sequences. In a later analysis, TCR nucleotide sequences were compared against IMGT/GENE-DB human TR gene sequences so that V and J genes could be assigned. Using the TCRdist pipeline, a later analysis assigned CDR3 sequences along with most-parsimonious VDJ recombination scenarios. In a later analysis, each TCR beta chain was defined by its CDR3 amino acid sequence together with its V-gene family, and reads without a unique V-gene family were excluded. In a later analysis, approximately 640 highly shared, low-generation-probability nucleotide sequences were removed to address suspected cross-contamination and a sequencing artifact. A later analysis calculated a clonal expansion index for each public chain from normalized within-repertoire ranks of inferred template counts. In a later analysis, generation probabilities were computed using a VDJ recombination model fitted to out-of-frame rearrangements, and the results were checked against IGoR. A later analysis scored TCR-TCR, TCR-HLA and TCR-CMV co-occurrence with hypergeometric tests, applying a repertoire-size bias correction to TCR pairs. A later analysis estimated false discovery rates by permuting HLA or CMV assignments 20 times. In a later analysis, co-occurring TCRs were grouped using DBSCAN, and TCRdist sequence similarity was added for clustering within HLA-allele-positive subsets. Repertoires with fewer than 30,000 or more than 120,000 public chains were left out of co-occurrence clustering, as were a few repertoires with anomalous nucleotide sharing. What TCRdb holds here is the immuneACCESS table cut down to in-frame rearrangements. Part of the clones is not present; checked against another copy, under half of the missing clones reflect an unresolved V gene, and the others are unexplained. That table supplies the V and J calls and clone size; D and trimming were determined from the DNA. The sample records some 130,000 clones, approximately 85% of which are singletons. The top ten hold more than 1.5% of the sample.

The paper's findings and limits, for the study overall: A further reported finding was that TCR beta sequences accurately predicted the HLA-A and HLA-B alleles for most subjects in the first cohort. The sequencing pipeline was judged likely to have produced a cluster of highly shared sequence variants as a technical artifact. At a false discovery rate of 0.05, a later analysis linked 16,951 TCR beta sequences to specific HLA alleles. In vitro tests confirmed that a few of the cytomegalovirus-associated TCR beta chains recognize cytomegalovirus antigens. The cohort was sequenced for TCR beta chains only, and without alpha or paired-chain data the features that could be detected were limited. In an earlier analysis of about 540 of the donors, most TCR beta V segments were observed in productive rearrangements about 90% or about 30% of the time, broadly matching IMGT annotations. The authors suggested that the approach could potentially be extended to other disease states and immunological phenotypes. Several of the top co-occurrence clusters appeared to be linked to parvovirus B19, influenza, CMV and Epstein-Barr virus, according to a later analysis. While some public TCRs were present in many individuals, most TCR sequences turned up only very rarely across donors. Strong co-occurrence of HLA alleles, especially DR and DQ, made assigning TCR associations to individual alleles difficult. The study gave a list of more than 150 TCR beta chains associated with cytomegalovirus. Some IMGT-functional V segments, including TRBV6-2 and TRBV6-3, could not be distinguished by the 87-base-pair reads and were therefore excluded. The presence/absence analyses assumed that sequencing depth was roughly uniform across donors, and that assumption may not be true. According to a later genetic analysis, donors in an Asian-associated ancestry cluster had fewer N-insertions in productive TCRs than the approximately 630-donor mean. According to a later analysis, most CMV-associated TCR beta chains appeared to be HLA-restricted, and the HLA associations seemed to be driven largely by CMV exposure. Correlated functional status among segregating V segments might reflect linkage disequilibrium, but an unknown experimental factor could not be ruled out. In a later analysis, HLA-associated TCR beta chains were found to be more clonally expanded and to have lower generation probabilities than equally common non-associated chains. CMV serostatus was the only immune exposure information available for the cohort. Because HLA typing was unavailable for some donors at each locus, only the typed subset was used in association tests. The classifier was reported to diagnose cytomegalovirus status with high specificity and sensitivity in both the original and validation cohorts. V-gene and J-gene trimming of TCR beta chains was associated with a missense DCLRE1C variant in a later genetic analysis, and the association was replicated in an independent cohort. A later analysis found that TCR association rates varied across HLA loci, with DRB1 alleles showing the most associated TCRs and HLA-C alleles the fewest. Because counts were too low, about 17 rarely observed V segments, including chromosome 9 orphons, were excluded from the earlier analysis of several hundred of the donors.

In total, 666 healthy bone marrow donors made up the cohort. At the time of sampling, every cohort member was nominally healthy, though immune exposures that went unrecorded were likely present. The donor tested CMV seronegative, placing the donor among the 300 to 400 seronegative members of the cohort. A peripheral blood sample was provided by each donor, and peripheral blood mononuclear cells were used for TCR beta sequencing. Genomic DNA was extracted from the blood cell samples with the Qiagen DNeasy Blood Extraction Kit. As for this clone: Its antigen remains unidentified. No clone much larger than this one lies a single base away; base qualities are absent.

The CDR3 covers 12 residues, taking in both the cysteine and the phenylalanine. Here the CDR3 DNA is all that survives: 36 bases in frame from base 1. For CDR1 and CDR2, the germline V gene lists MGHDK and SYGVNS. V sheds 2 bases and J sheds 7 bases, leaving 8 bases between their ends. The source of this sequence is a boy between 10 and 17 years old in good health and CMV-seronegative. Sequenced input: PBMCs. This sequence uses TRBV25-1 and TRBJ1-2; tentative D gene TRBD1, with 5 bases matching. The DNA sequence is TGTGCCAGCAGTGAAGCGGGGGGTGGCTACACCTTC. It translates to CASSEAGGGYTF.